Listed below are T cell receptor beta chains from one sample, sequenced in a study of post-analysis software for immune sequencing data. TCRdb reprocessed the PCR reads via MiXCR and lists one record per CDR3 protein. The sample has under 900,000 distinct CDR3 sequences, 53% seen once. The sequencing sample was made of blood. The receptors shown here come from a girl aged 10 to 17 with multiple sclerosis. Each CDR3 is given with its conserved first and last residue. Fields, in order: clone size, D gene, CDR3 length, J gene, V gene, CDR3 DNA, CDR3 protein. The D gene is left open where the match is weak. Size tells how often a clone was seen (once, few, many) or the class of an expanded clone, and some rows leave it out.

size: NA
D: TRBD1
length: 12
J: TRBJ2-7
V: TRBV29-1
DNA: TGCAGCGGCCGGGACAGGTTGGGCGAGCAGTACTTC
CDR3: CSGRDRLGEQYF

size: NA
D: NA
length: 13
J: TRBJ2-7
V: TRBV6-6
DNA: TGTACCAGCAGTTACGTAATCGCCTACGAGCAGTACTTC
CDR3: CTSSYVIAYEQYF

size: NA
D: NA
length: 14
J: TRBJ2-5
V: TRBV5-1
DNA: TGCGCCAGCAGCTTGACGGCTAAAAAAGAGACCCAGTACTTC
CDR3: CASSLTAKKETQYF

size: NA
D: NA
length: 14
J: TRBJ2-1
V: TRBV29-1
DNA: TGCAGCGTTGTACGGACACTTTCCTACAATGAGCAGTTCTTC
CDR3: CSVVRTLSYNEQFF

size: NA
D: TRBD2
length: 16
J: TRBJ2-5
V: TRBV12-3/TRBV12-4
DNA: TGTGCCAGCAGTTTATCTAGCGGAGCGTACCAAGAGACCCAGTACTTC
CDR3: CASSLSSGAYQETQYF

size: NA
D: NA
length: 14
J: TRBJ2-2
V: TRBV20-1
DNA: TGCAGTGCTAGGTCAGGGGGGCCAACCGGGGAGCTGTTTTTT
CDR3: CSARSGGPTGELFF

size: NA
D: NA
length: 13
J: TRBJ2-2
V: TRBV6-6
DNA: TGTGCCAGCAGGCGGGGTGACACCGGGGAGCTGTTTTTT
CDR3: CASRRGDTGELFF

size: NA
D: TRBD2
length: 17
J: TRBJ2-1
V: TRBV12-3/TRBV12-4
DNA: TGTGCCAGCAGTTTCCCCCTAGGACTAGCCCCCTACAATGAGCAGTTCTTC
CDR3: CASSFPLGLAPYNEQFF

size: few
D: NA
length: 16
J: TRBJ2-6
V: TRBV21-1
DNA: TGTGCCAGCAGCCGGAATCGGACCTCTGGGGCCAACGTCCTGACTTTC
CDR3: CASSRNRTSGANVLTF

size: NA
D: NA
length: 17
J: TRBJ2-1
V: TRBV3-1
DNA: TGTGCCAGCAGCCAAGGAGGCGGGAATTACCTTTACAATGAGCAGTTCTTC
CDR3: CASSQGGGNYLYNEQFF

size: NA
D: TRBD1
length: 15
J: TRBJ1-1
V: TRBV13
DNA: TGTGCCAGCAGCCACAAACAGGGGTTTCTGAGTGAAGCTTTCTTT
CDR3: CASSHKQGFLSEAFF

size: NA
D: NA
length: 14
J: TRBJ1-1
V: TRBV6-5
DNA: TGTGCCAGCAGTTACTCAGTTCGGGGAACTGAAGCTTTCTTT
CDR3: CASSYSVRGTEAFF

size: NA
D: TRBD1
length: 16
J: TRBJ1-1
V: TRBV12-3/TRBV12-4
DNA: TGTGCCAGCAGTTTGTCCGGGACAGGGGGTCGTACTGAAGCTTTCTTT
CDR3: CASSLSGTGGRTEAFF

size: many
D: NA
length: 13
J: TRBJ2-1
V: TRBV14
DNA: TGTGCCAGCAGCCAAGATAGAGGGTATGAGCAGTTCTTC
CDR3: CASSQDRGYEQFF

size: NA
D: NA
length: 13
J: TRBJ2-1
V: TRBV7-2
DNA: TGTGCCAGCAGCTTACCGCAGGACAATGAGCAGTTCTTC
CDR3: CASSLPQDNEQFF

size: few
D: NA
length: 16
J: TRBJ1-2
V: TRBV11-2
DNA: TGTGCCAGCAGCTTAGGATCAGCCAGGCCCCACTATGGCTACACCTTC
CDR3: CASSLGSARPHYGYTF

size: few
D: TRBD1
length: 15
J: TRBJ1-2
V: TRBV27
DNA: TGTGCCAGCAGACCACCGGGACAGGGAGGCTATGGCTACACCTTC
CDR3: CASRPPGQGGYGYTF

size: NA
D: NA
length: 13
J: TRBJ2-7
V: TRBV12-5
DNA: TGTGCTAGTGGACTTCTCATCGGGGGCGAGCAGTACTTC
CDR3: CASGLLIGGEQYF

size: NA
D: TRBD2
length: 18
J: TRBJ2-3
V: TRBV6-2/TRBV6-3
DNA: TGTGCCAGCAGTCCAGACCTTACTAGCGGGGGGGGTGATTATACGCAGTATTTT
CDR3: CASSPDLTSGGGDYTQYF

size: NA
D: NA
length: 14
J: TRBJ2-7
V: TRBV18
DNA: TGTGCCAGCTCACCAGGATTTGGGGGCAGCGAGCAGTACTTC
CDR3: CASSPGFGGSEQYF

size: few
D: NA
length: 13
J: TRBJ1-2
V: TRBV5-1
DNA: TGCGCCAGCAGCTTGTTGAACAGGGATGGCTACACCTTC
CDR3: CASSLLNRDGYTF

size: NA
D: TRBD1
length: 15
J: TRBJ2-7
V: TRBV7-9
DNA: TGTGCCAGCAGCCACAGGGGGGCCTTCTCCTACGAGCAGTACTTC
CDR3: CASSHRGAFSYEQYF

size: NA
D: TRBD1
length: 17
J: TRBJ2-1
V: TRBV7-9
DNA: TGTGCCAGCAGCTTAGAGGGGTTCGGACAGGGGAGGCATGAGCAGTTCTTC
CDR3: CASSLEGFGQGRHEQFF

size: few
D: NA
length: 12
J: TRBJ1-1
V: TRBV20-1
DNA: TGCAGTGCTAGAGCGACCGGGCAAGAAGCTTTCTTT
CDR3: CSARATGQEAFF

size: NA
D: NA
length: 15
J: TRBJ2-2
V: TRBV5-1
DNA: TGCGCCAGCAGCCCGACAGGGAGGGAGACCGGGGAGCTGTTTTTT
CDR3: CASSPTGRETGELFF

size: NA
D: TRBD2
length: 13
J: TRBJ2-5
V: TRBV3-1
DNA: TGTGCCAGCAGCCAAGATCCCGGGGGGGAGCAGTACTTC
CDR3: CASSQDPGGEQYF

size: NA
D: TRBD1
length: 15
J: TRBJ2-3
V: TRBV10-3
DNA: TGTGCCATCAGCGACAGGGGGCAGGGCACAGATACGCAGTATTTT
CDR3: CAISDRGQGTDTQYF

size: NA
D: NA
length: 14
J: TRBJ1-2
V: TRBV25-1
DNA: TGTGCCAGCAGTGAGGCAGGATCGGGGGATGGCTACACCTTC
CDR3: CASSEAGSGDGYTF

size: few
D: NA
length: 13
J: TRBJ1-1
V: TRBV20-1
DNA: TGCAGTGCCATGACAGGCATGAACACTGAAGCTTTCTTT
CDR3: CSAMTGMNTEAFF

size: once
D: TRBD2
length: 15
J: TRBJ2-7
V: TRBV5-1
DNA: TGCGCCAGCAGCCCTAGCGGGGGGTACTCCTACGAGCAGTACTTC
CDR3: CASSPSGGYSYEQYF

size: NA
D: TRBD2
length: 15
J: TRBJ2-5
V: TRBV20-1
DNA: TGCAGTGCTAGCTACATAGCGGGAGTACACGAGACCCAGTACTTC
CDR3: CSASYIAGVHETQYF

size: few
D: NA
length: 14
J: TRBJ2-5
V: TRBV5-1
DNA: TGCGCCAGCAGCGAGACGGGACCTCTGGGAGAGCAGTACTTC
CDR3: CASSETGPLGEQYF

size: NA
D: NA
length: 13
J: TRBJ2-5
V: TRBV29-1
DNA: TGCAGCGTTGTGGGCCGGACACAAGAGACCCAGTACTTC
CDR3: CSVVGRTQETQYF

size: few
D: NA
length: 13
J: TRBJ1-6
V: TRBV27
DNA: TGTGCCAGCAGTCCGGACTGGAATTCACCCCTCCACTTT
CDR3: CASSPDWNSPLHF

size: NA
D: TRBD1
length: 13
J: TRBJ1-1
V: TRBV29-1
DNA: TGCAGCGTCTCGACAGGGACTAACACTGAAGCTTTCTTT
CDR3: CSVSTGTNTEAFF

size: NA
D: TRBD2
length: 16
J: TRBJ2-7
V: TRBV18
DNA: TGTGCCAGCTCACCATTCGGGACTAGCGGGACCTACGAGCAGTACTTC
CDR3: CASSPFGTSGTYEQYF

size: few
D: TRBD1
length: 16
J: TRBJ1-2
V: TRBV5-1
DNA: TGCGCCAGCAGCTCCCGGGACAGGGCGAAGGACTATGGCTACACCTTC
CDR3: CASSSRDRAKDYGYTF

size: NA
D: TRBD2
length: 16
J: TRBJ2-3
V: TRBV7-3
DNA: TGTGCCAGCAGCTCACCGGGACTAGCGGGAGCAGATACGCAGTATTTT
CDR3: CASSSPGLAGADTQYF

size: NA
D: NA
length: 15
J: TRBJ2-5
V: TRBV12-3/TRBV12-4
DNA: TGTGCCAGCAGCCCCACTACCCTTACTTCAGAGACCCAGTACTTC
CDR3: CASSPTTLTSETQYF

size: NA
D: NA
length: 15
J: TRBJ2-7
V: TRBV5-5
DNA: TGTGCCAGCAGCTTGAACAGGGAACTCTCCTACGAGCAGTACTTC
CDR3: CASSLNRELSYEQYF

size: NA
D: NA
length: 15
J: TRBJ2-7
V: TRBV7-7
DNA: TGTGCCAGCAGCAGAGCGGACAGCAGCTCCTACGAGCAGTACTTC
CDR3: CASSRADSSSYEQYF

size: NA
D: NA
length: 14
J: TRBJ2-1
V: TRBV29-1
DNA: TGCAGCGTTGAAAGAGTAAGCTCCTACAATGAGCAGTTCTTC
CDR3: CSVERVSSYNEQFF

size: NA
D: TRBD2
length: 15
J: TRBJ2-7
V: TRBV7-6
DNA: TGTGCCAGCAGCTTAAGCGGGGGGTTCTCCTACGAGCAGTACTTC
CDR3: CASSLSGGFSYEQYF

size: NA
D: NA
length: 16
J: TRBJ2-2
V: TRBV15
DNA: TGTGCCACCAGCGTCCCGGGACACGCGAACACCGGGGAGCTGTTTTTT
CDR3: CATSVPGHANTGELFF